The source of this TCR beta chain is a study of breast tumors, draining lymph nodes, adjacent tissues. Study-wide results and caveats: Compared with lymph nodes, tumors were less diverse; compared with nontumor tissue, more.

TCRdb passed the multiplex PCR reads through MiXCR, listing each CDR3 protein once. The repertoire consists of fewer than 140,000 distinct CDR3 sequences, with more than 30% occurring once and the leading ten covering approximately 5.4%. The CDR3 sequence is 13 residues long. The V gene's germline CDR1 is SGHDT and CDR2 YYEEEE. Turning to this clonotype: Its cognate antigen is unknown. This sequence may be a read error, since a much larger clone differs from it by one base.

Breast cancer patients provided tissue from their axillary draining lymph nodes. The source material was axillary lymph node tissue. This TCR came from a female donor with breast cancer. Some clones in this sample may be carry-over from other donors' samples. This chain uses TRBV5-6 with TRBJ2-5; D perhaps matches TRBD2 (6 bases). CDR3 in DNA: TGTGTCAGCAGCTTAAGGGGAGGAGAGACCCAGTACTTC. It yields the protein CVSSLRGGETQYF.